This entry lists 21 T cell receptor beta chains sequenced from one sample in a study of early T cells in non-severe SARS-CoV-2 infection. TCRdb ran MiXCR on the 5' RACE reads and lists one entry per CDR3 protein. The sample yields some 60,000 distinct CDR3 sequences, roughly 8.8% seen once. Sequencing was carried out using whole blood. The receptors stem from an adult who was a healthcare worker with PCR-confirmed SARS-CoV-2 infection or an uninfected control (not recorded which).

This clonotype has a count of ten or more. The chain employs TRBV13 and TRBJ2-7; 8 bases line up with TRBD1. Germline V gene sequence: CDR1 PRHDT, CDR2 FYEKMQ (reference sequence). With 0 bases clipped from V and 2 bases from J, the junction kept 3 bases outside the gene matches. The CDR3 length is 15 residues. The CDR3 coding sequence is TGTGCCAGCAGCTTAGGGGACAGGGCCCCCTACGAGCAGTACGTC. Its protein product is CASSLGDRAPYEQYV.

This clonotype showed up many times. V usage is TRBV18 and J usage is TRBJ2-1; TRBD1 aligns across 11 bases. The CDR3 covers 15 residues. V lost 1 base, J lost 12 bases, and 8 bases stayed unmatched. CDR1 is KGHSH, CDR2 LQKENI, per germline. For the CDR3, the DNA is TGTGCCAGCTCACCACAGGACAGGGGGCTGCAGGGGCAGTTCTTC. Translation gives CASSPQDRGLQGQFF. The entire variable domain, with the rest obtained from reference TRBV18 and TRBJ2-1, is as follows: NAGVMQNPRHLVRRRGQEARLRCSPMKGHSHVYWYRQLPEEGLKFMVYLQKENIIDESGMPKERFSAEFPKEGPSILRIQQVVRGDSAAYFCASSPQDRGLQGQFFGPGTRLTVL.

J is TRBJ2-2 and V is TRBV6-5, with D possibly TRBD1 on 5 matching bases. Germline CDR1 is MNHEY and CDR2 is SVGAGI. The V and J ends lost 4 bases and 4 bases respectively, with 19 bases between them. This CDR3 is 17 amino acids long. The CDR3 sequence: CASSSLGPSSGTGELFF. CDR3 DNA: TGTGCCAGCAGTTCCTTGGGGCCCTCATCGGGCACCGGGGAGCTGTTTTTT.

This chain uses TRBV2 with TRBJ2-7; TRBD1 matches at 9 bases. V gave up 6 bases and J gave up 6 bases; unmatched junction bases: 9. The CDR3 has 14 amino acids. The germline CDR1 and CDR2 sequences are SNHLY and FYNNEI. The CDR3 nucleotides read TGTGCCAGCAGGACCGGGACAGGGTATTCCGAGCAGTACGTC. It translates to CASRTGTGYSEQYV.

In this sample, this clonotype turned up many times. The chain employs TRBV20-1 and TRBJ1-3; no clear D gene. CDR3 size: 10 residues. Germline loops: CDR1 DFQATT, CDR2 SNEGSKA (reference sequence). The V gene lost 5 bases and the J gene lost 4 bases, with 3 bases spanning the gap. The CDR3 sequence: CSALGNTIYF. The CDR3, as DNA: TGCAGTGCTTTGGGAAACACCATATATTTT.

The chain links TRBV7-2 to TRBJ1-2; TRBD1 matches 9 bases. Germline loops: CDR1 SGHTA, CDR2 FQGNSA. Germline trimming cut 5 bases from V and 7 bases from J; bases unmatched to any gene: 5. CDR3 length: 13 amino acids. The CDR3 is CASSRTGESGYTF. As DNA, the CDR3 is TGTGCCAGCAGCCGGACAGGGGAATCTGGCTACACCTTC.

This clonotype was recorded many times. The rearrangement uses TRBV2 and TRBJ2-5; no clear D. The V end lost 8 bases, the J end lost 2 bases, and 9 bases lay between the germline ends. The CDR3 length is 12 residues. CDR1 and CDR2 from the germline V gene are SNHLY and FYNNEI. The CDR3 DNA reads TGTGCCAGCGCTGCCCCTCAAGAGACCCAGTACTTC. The encoded protein is CASAAPQETQYF.

This clonotype was recorded a few times. This sequence joins TRBV11-1 and TRBJ2-3; the match to TRBD1 covers 10 bases. V dropped 4 bases and J dropped 5; count of bases not matched to a gene: 3. Germline CDR1 reads SGHAT; CDR2 reads FQDESV (reference sequence). This CDR3 is built from 14 residues. The CDR3 sequence: CASSSGQGEDTQYF. CDR3 DNA sequence: TGTGCCAGCAGCTCTGGACAGGGGGAAGATACGCAGTATTTT.

This clonotype was detected ten times or more. The chain is built from TRBV7-6 and TRBJ2-7; possible D gene TRBD1, 5 bases. CDR3 length: 13 amino acids. V lost 1 base to trimming and J lost 3 bases, with 7 bases between them. Germline V gene lookup returns CDR1 SGHVS and CDR2 FNYEAQ. In DNA form, the CDR3 reads TGTGCCAGCAGCTTAGGTAGGGGCTACGAGCAGTACGTC. As protein: CASSLGRGYEQYV.

This clonotype was detected ten times or more. The chain is built from TRBV12-3 or TRBV12-4 and TRBJ2-3, with TRBD1 identical over 7 bases. This CDR3 comprises 14 residues. After removal of 6 bases from V and 1 base from J, the junction contained 4 bases not matched to a gene. CDR3 in amino acids: CASRRDRGTDTQYF. CDR3 nucleotide sequence: TGTGCCAGCAGACGCGACAGGGGCACAGATACGCAGTATTTT.

The CDR3 nucleotides are TGTGCCAGCAGTTTATTTCCAGGCCTAAACAAGTACAATGAGCAGTTCTTC. It translates to CASSLFPGLNKYNEQFF. This rearrangement joins TRBV27 to TRBJ2-1; D remains ambiguous. V lost 1 base, J lost 4 bases, and 17 bases lay in between. Germline assignment: CDR1 MNHEY and CDR2 SMNVEV (reference sequence). The CDR3 runs 17 residues.

This clonotype was observed many times. This chain links TRBV5-1 with TRBJ2-1, with a tentative D call TRBD1 (6 bases). CDR3 length: 16 amino acids. V was cut by 2 bases and J by 5 bases, with 17 bases left in between. Germline lookup yields CDR1 SGHRS and CDR2 YFSETQ. CDR3: CASSFEAARGDNEQFF. CDR3 in DNA: TGCGCCAGCAGCTTCGAGGCGGCCAGGGGAGACAATGAGCAGTTCTTC. Variable domain in full (rest from reference TRBV5-1 and TRBJ2-1): KAGVTQTPRYLIKTRGQQVTLSCSPISGHRSVSWYQQTPGQGLQFLFEYFSETQRNKGNFPGRFSGRQFSNSRSEMNVSTLELGDSALYLCASSFEAARGDNEQFFGPGTRLTVL.

The chain links TRBV12-3 or TRBV12-4 to TRBJ1-1, with no clear D. The CDR3 extends over 13 amino acids. V was cut by 3 bases and J by 11 bases, with 16 bases left in between. Here the CDR3 DNA reads TGTGCCAGCAGTTTTAGGACGGCGGAGCGGGCTTTCTTT. This encodes CASSFRTAERAFF.

Comment on this clonotype: A much larger clone sits a single nucleotide away, making a read error possible. V gene TRBV5-1 combines with J gene TRBJ2-1; 10 bases are a match to TRBD2. Per germline, CDR1 SGHRS and CDR2 YFSETQ. The CDR3 has 18 residues. CDR3 nucleotide sequence: TGCGCCAGCACCCGGAGTATTAGCGGGGGGACCTTCTACAATGAGCAGCTCTTC. It specifies CASTRSISGGTFYNEQLF.

This rearrangement joins TRBV7-3 to TRBJ1-2, with D tentatively TRBD1 (6 bases). Germline values: CDR1 SGHTA, CDR2 FQGTGA. The V end lost 4 bases, the J end lost 4 bases, and 10 bases lay between the germline ends. This CDR3 spans 13 amino acids. The CDR3 here is CASSWGQGYGYTF. The CDR3 coding sequence is TGTGCCAGCAGCTGGGGACAAGGCTATGGCTACACCTTC.

The chain has TRBV30 and TRBJ1-3, with a possible D match to TRBD1 (6 bases). Trimming took off 3 bases at V and 0 bases at J, with 9 bases between the two ends. Germline-derived CDR1 and CDR2 are GTSNPN and SVGIG (reference sequence). The CDR3 loop spans 14 amino acids. The CDR3 coding sequence is TGTGCCTGGAGCAGACAGGACTCTGGAAACACCATATATTTT. Residues: CAWSRQDSGNTIYF.

This clonotype has a count of ten or more. This chain links TRBV7-2 with TRBJ2-1; 14 bases agree with TRBD2. The CDR3 sequence is 18 residues long. Trimming removed 4 bases from V and 4 bases from J; junction bases left unmatched: 9. Looked up from germline, CDR1 is SGHTA and CDR2 is FQGNSA. The CDR3 bases are TGTGCCAGCAGCTCCCCGGGACTAGCGGGGGCCCTATACAATGAGCAGTTCTTC. Protein product: CASSSPGLAGALYNEQFF.

This clonotype was detected a few times. This chain connects TRBV7-9 to TRBJ1-2, with 7 nucleotides matching TRBD1. The V gene's germline CDR1 is SEHNR and CDR2 FQNEAQ (reference sequence). With 1 base clipped from V and 3 bases from J, the junction kept 2 bases outside the gene matches. The CDR3 totals 14 residues. The CDR3, as DNA: TGTGCCAGCAGCTTAGAGAGGGGGCACTATGGCTACACCTTC. Translated: CASSLERGHYGYTF.

The rearrangement uses TRBV3-1 and TRBJ2-3; no firm D call. V lost 0 bases to trimming and J lost 1 base, with 2 bases between them. Germline loops: CDR1 LGHDT, CDR2 YNNKEL (reference sequence). This CDR3 contains 13 residues. The CDR3 here is CASSQDGTDTQYF. In nucleotides, the CDR3 is TGTGCCAGCAGCCAAGACGGCACAGATACGCAGTATTTT.

There are many counts of this clonotype. The V and J genes are TRBV11-2 and TRBJ2-7, with 7 bases matching TRBD1. V was pared by 5 bases and J by 4 bases, with 8 bases of the junction left unmatched. In germline, CDR1 is SGHAT, CDR2 FQNNGV. The CDR3 totals 14 residues. CDR3 amino acids: CASSLNRGRYEQYV. The CDR3 region has the DNA TGTGCCAGCAGCCTTAACAGGGGAAGGTACGAGCAGTACGTC.

There are many counts of this clonotype. The CDR3 DNA sequence: TGTGCCAGCAGCTTAGGGAGCTCCTACAATGAGCAGTTCTTC. Its translation: CASSLGSSYNEQFF. The genes are TRBV7-9 and TRBJ2-1; no clear D. CDR1 and CDR2 from the germline V gene are SEHNR and FQNEAQ (reference sequence). This CDR3 contains 14 residues. V was shortened by 1 base and J by 0 bases, with 4 bases between the two germline ends.